This TCR beta chain was identified in a study of a mutant IDH1 vaccine in newly diagnosed glioma. Time point in this sample: baseline, week 1 (first vaccination visit). Treatment: pre-vaccination baseline after standard-of-care therapy. The repertoire was sequenced with immunoSEQ multiplex PCR; TCRdb's copy has only in-frame clones and lacks some. The repertoire holds 30,000 or so clones, with roughly four fifths as singletons. This CDR3 has 12 residues. Germline lookup yields CDR1 SGHDT and CDR2 YYEEEE. The V gene lost 3 bases and the J gene lost 0 bases, with 4 bases spanning the gap. The chain employs TRBV5-6 and TRBJ2-7; D gene unclear. The receptor comes from a young man with glioma. The input for sequencing was PBMCs, taken from a glioma patient treated with radiotherapy, temozolomide or both. CDR3 sequence reads: CASSSFSYEQYF. DNA of the CDR3: TGTGCCAGCAGCTCCTTCTCCTACGAGCAGTACTTC.